This TCR beta chain was captured by sequencing in a study of patients and donors after allogeneic stem cell transplantation. The V and J ends lost 6 bases and 5 bases, in that order; junction bases with no gene match: 7. The CDR3 runs 14 residues. Germline loops: CDR1 ENHRY, CDR2 SYGVKD. This clonotype occurred many times. TCRdb called the RT-PCR reads again in MiXCR, with one record for every CDR3 protein. The sample records about 960,000 distinct CDR3 sequences, roughly 17% being singletons. The clonotype was recovered from a human donor who was either an allogeneic HSCT recipient or a stem cell or donor lymphocyte infusion donor (not recorded which). It is not recorded whose cells these are; they may come from a transplant donor. The source material was blood, either unsorted or a sorted T cell fraction (not recorded which). The J gene is TRBJ2-1, the V gene TRBV10-3; TRBD1 matches 7 bases. The DNA for the CDR3 is TGTGCCATCAGAACAGGGGTTGTAGACAATGAGCAGTTCTTC. Translated, it gives CAIRTGVVDNEQFF.